A selection of T cell receptor beta chains follows, all from one sample in a study of OX40 agonist ivuxolimab in advanced cancers. The assay was immunoSEQ multiplex PCR, and TCRdb's table has in-frame clones only and misses some. The table includes roughly 8,200 clones, 75% to 85% detected once. The input for sequencing was CD4+ or CD8+ T cells sorted from blood, taken in a trial of the OX40 agonist ivuxolimab. These receptors all come from an adult with an advanced solid tumor such as melanoma, head and neck, liver or kidney cancer. Each CDR3 is given with its conserved first and last residue. The order of the fields is V gene, J gene, CDR3 protein.

V: TRBV6-5; J: TRBJ1-3; CDR3: CASSYEGNTIYF
V: TRBV19; J: TRBJ1-1; CDR3: CASSVQGFTEAFF
V: TRBV7-9; J: TRBJ2-7; CDR3: CASSFDSHDRAPYEQYF
V: TRBV5-6; J: TRBJ2-4; CDR3: CASSLEGYLAKNIQYF
V: TRBV5-1; J: TRBJ2-2; CDR3: CASSLYQGTGELFF
V: TRBV19; J: TRBJ2-3; CDR3: CASSMGSGGPMDTQYF
V: TRBV4-3; J: TRBJ2-4; CDR3: CASSQVGGKNIQYF
V: TRBV7-3; J: TRBJ2-2; CDR3: CASSLSGAGVNTGELFF
V: TRBV2; J: TRBJ1-2; CDR3: CASSEDDRKGGYTF
V: TRBV6-5; J: TRBJ1-3; CDR3: CASSYSGQGNTIYF
V: TRBV6-5; J: TRBJ2-7; CDR3: CASSWTAGTGIHEQYF
V: TRBV2; J: TRBJ1-5; CDR3: CASSEGVIRVDQPQHF
V: TRBV7-2; J: TRBJ1-1; CDR3: CASSGSGTVNTEAFF
V: TRBV10-3; J: TRBJ2-7; CDR3: CAISESEEQYF
V: TRBV5-6; J: TRBJ1-5; CDR3: CASSLFGQPQHF
V: TRBV4-1; J: TRBJ1-4; CDR3: CASSQATGTLGEKLFF
V: TRBV30; J: TRBJ2-5; CDR3: CAWSGDRESEETQYF
V: TRBV29-1; J: TRBJ2-1; CDR3: CSTSSGNNEQFF
V: TRBV15; J: TRBJ2-5; CDR3: CATSSDSGGLQETQYF
V: TRBV27; J: TRBJ1-1; CDR3: CASSLGGGPEAFF